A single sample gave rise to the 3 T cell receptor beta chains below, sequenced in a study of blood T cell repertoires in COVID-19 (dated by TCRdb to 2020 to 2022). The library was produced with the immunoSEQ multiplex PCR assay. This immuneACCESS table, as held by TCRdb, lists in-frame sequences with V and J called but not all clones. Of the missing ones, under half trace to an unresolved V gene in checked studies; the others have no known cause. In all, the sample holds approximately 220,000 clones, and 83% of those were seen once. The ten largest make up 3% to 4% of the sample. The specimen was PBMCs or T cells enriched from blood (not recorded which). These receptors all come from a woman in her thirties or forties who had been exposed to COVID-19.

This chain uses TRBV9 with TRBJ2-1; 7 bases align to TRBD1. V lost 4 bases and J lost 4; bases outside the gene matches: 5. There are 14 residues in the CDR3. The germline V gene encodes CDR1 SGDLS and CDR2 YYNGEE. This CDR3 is CASSPGDRYNEQFF. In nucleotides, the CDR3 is TGTGCCAGCAGCCCCGGGGACAGATACAATGAGCAGTTCTTC.

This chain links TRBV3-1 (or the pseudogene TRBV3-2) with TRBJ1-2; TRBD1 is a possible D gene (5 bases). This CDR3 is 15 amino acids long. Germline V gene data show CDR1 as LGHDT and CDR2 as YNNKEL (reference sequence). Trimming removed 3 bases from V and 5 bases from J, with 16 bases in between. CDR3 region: CASSHNDRIFYGYTF. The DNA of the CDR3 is TGTGCCAGCAGCCATAACGACAGAATCTTTTATGGCTACACCTTC.

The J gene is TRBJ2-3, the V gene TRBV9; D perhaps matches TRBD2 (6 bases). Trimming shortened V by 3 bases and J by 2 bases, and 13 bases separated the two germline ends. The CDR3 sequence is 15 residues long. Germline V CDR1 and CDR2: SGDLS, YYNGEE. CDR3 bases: TGTGCCAGCAGCGCGCAGGGACTTAACACAGATACGCAGTATTTT. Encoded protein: CASSAQGLNTDTQYF.